This T cell receptor (beta chain) was recovered during a study of long-term antiretroviral therapy in people with HIV. In the study overall: Of all samples, the earliest predate the 2015 immediate-ART recommendation by about a decade.

immunoSEQ v3.0 was run at survey level. The protocol was immunoSEQ multiplex PCR, while the TCRdb copy is restricted to in-frame clones and leaves out a portion. The table shows tens of thousands of clones, with 90% to 95% occurring only once. There are 13 residues in the CDR3. Looked up from germline, CDR1 is SGHNT and CDR2 is YYREEE (reference sequence). The junction had 3 bases not matched to a gene; V was cut back by 2 bases and J by 5 bases. Whole-study results and caveats: The study found that diversity rose after ART but stayed below transplant donor controls.

Points on this clone: What it binds is unknown.

It was in the United States that all participants with HIV were treated. This clonotype originated in a man aged 25 to 40 with HIV. V is TRBV5-4 and J is TRBJ2-7, with TRBD1 matching 8 bases. Sequencing used unsorted PBMCs, obtained around 6 years after starting antiretroviral therapy. CDR3 region: CASSFGQGNEQYF. Here the CDR3 DNA reads TGTGCCAGCAGCTTCGGACAGGGCAACGAGCAGTACTTC.